One and the same sample provided the 25 T cell receptor beta chains below, sequenced in a study of shared clonotypes between healthy human individuals. Data came from immunoSEQ multiplex PCR; TCRdb stores just in-frame clones and leaves some out. The sample consists of about 870,000 clones, around 93% of them appearing once. As defined, naive CD8 cells were CD45RO-negative and positively selected for CCR7, with terminally differentiated effector memory CD45RA+ cells excluded. Material: naive CD8+ T cells sorted from blood. The receptor source for this set is a man aged 30 to 45 in good health.

Details on this clone: Additional DNA sequences in this sample encode the identical CDR3. The rearrangement uses TRBV29-1 and TRBJ2-2; 7 bases align to TRBD1. The CDR3 has 13 residues. The V and J ends lost 5 bases and 2 bases, in that order; junction bases with no gene match: 2. Germline V gene sequence: CDR1 SQVTM, CDR2 ANQGSEA. The CDR3 DNA reads as TGCAGCGTTCGGGACAGCAACACCGGGGAGCTGTTTTTT. Amino acid sequence: CSVRDSNTGELFF.

V and J are TRBV27 and TRBJ2-1; D may be TRBD2 (6 bases). The CDR3 runs to 15 residues. Germline V lookup: CDR1 MNHEY, CDR2 SMNVEV (reference sequence). The V end lost 3 bases, the J end lost 5 bases, and 14 bases lay between the germline ends. The chain's CDR3 is CASSLRRDFDNEQFF. CDR3 DNA sequence: TGTGCCAGCAGTTTGAGGCGGGATTTCGACAATGAGCAGTTCTTC.

The chain recombines TRBV19 with TRBJ2-3; the match to TRBD1 covers 10 bases. Per germline, CDR1 LNHDA and CDR2 SQIVND (reference sequence). This CDR3 is 15 amino acids long. V dropped 6 bases and J dropped 3; count of bases not matched to a gene: 6. The CDR3 region has the DNA TGTGCCAGTAGGGCTGACAGGGGGCTGACAGATACGCAGTATTTT. Its translation: CASRADRGLTDTQYF.

As DNA, the CDR3 is TGTGCCAGCTGCTCTTTTGCGGTGGGGACGAACACCGGGGAGCTGTTTTTT. This gives the protein CASCSFAVGTNTGELFF. The gene calls are TRBV28 and TRBJ2-2; no clear D gene. Germline V lookup: CDR1 MDHEN, CDR2 SYDVKM. Trimming stripped 8 bases from V and 0 bases from J, with 19 bases between. This CDR3 has 17 residues.

V and J are TRBV30 and TRBJ1-5, with TRBD1 matching over 9 bases. Germline CDR1 reads GTSNPN; CDR2 reads SVGIG (reference sequence). Trimming cost V 1 base and J 7 bases; bases outside gene matches: 8. This CDR3 has 15 amino acids. As DNA, the CDR3 is TGTGCCTGGAGTGGGGGAACAGGGGGCGGGCAGCCCCAGCATTTT. Translation gives CAWSGGTGGGQPQHF.

V gene TRBV27 combines with J gene TRBJ2-7, with D hard to call. V shed 2 bases and J shed 3 bases, with 17 bases lying between them. Germline CDR1 is MNHEY and CDR2 is SMNVEV (reference sequence). CDR3 length: 16 residues. CDR3 in DNA: TGTGCCAGCAGTTTAACGACCCGGCAGGTAAACTACGAGCAGTACTTC. Residues: CASSLTTRQVNYEQYF.

As concerns this clone: Other DNA variants within this sample encode the same CDR3. This CDR3 reads CASSLVEQYF. Written as DNA, the CDR3 is TGTGCCAGCAGCTTAGTCGAGCAGTACTTC. This chain joins TRBV7-9 and TRBJ2-7; D is unresolved. Trimming shortened V by 1 base and J by 6 bases, and 1 base separated the two germline ends. CDR1 is SEHNR and CDR2 is FQNEAQ in the germline V gene (reference sequence). The CDR3 totals 10 residues.

The genes are TRBV13 and TRBJ1-2; the D gene is possibly TRBD1 (5 bases). The CDR3 runs to 18 residues. From germline, CDR1 is PRHDT and CDR2 FYEKMQ (reference sequence). V lost 5 bases, J lost 6 bases, and 28 bases lay in between. CDR3 residues: CASSPPFGGSPGVDGYTF. The CDR3 coding sequence is TGTGCCAGCAGCCCTCCTTTTGGGGGGAGCCCCGGGGTCGATGGCTACACCTTC.

This clone was seen a few times. The chain combines TRBV28 with TRBJ2-1; no clear D. The CDR3 length is 16 residues. Germline CDR1 is MDHEN and CDR2 is SYDVKM. The V and J ends lost 1 base and 0 bases respectively, with 10 bases between them. The CDR3, as DNA: TGTGCCAGCAGTTTATCGGGCCTTAGCTCCTACAATGAGCAGTTCTTC. Its translation is CASSLSGLSSYNEQFF.

V is TRBV10-3 and J is TRBJ1-1; 7 bases are a match to TRBD1. From germline, CDR1 is ENHRY and CDR2 SYGVKD. CDR3 length: 14 amino acids. V lost 6 bases, J lost 3 bases, and 7 bases stayed unmatched. In DNA form, the CDR3 reads TGTGCCATCAGCCCGACAGGGTATGACACTGAAGCTTTCTTT. It codes for CAISPTGYDTEAFF.

This chain connects TRBV7-9 to TRBJ2-1, with D tentatively TRBD1 (5 bases). The CDR3 runs 12 residues. Germline loops: CDR1 SEHNR, CDR2 FQNEAQ (reference sequence). The ends were cut back, 8 bases at V and 6 bases at J, with 11 bases in the middle. The CDR3 DNA reads TGTGCCAGCTTAGGACACATCAATGAGCAGTTCTTC. Amino acid sequence: CASLGHINEQFF.

The chain has TRBV20-1 and TRBJ1-1; D not certain. This CDR3 spans 10 amino acids. V was shortened by 6 bases and J by 11 bases, with 13 bases between the two germline ends. The germline CDR1 and CDR2 sequences are DFQATT and SNEGSKA (reference sequence). CDR3 DNA sequence: TGCAGTGCGGAACTTTGGGAGGCTTTCTTT. Protein sequence: CSAELWEAFF.

The CDR3 reads CSVERLAGEINTQYF. DNA for the CDR3: TGCAGCGTTGAGAGACTAGCGGGAGAGATAAATACGCAGTATTTT. J is TRBJ2-3 and V is TRBV29-1; TRBD2 aligns across 12 bases. The V and J ends lost 3 bases and 7 bases, in that order; junction bases with no gene match: 8. This CDR3 region has 15 residues. CDR1 and CDR2 from the germline V gene are SQVTM and ANQGSEA.

The chain couples TRBV19 to TRBJ2-5; TRBD2 matches at 10 bases. Germline trimming cut 5 bases from V and 7 bases from J; bases unmatched to any gene: 16. CDR1 LNHDA and CDR2 SQIVND come from the germline V gene (reference sequence). CDR3 length: 17 residues. The CDR3 spells CASSLAPHSGRSGTQYF. DNA for the CDR3: TGTGCCAGTAGTCTCGCCCCTCATAGCGGGAGGTCCGGGACCCAGTACTTC.

The rearrangement links TRBV7-2 to TRBJ2-4; the match to TRBD2 covers 10 bases. Germline V gene data show CDR1 as SGHTA and CDR2 as FQGNSA. The CDR3 spans 16 residues. V shed 1 base, J shed 6 bases, and the junction held 6 bases outside the gene matches. The CDR3 region has the DNA TGTGCCAGCAGCTTAGTTCTAGCGGGAGTAAGAAACATTCAGTACTTC. Residues: CASSLVLAGVRNIQYF.

This clone appeared once. The V call is TRBV18, the J call TRBJ2-1; D call uncertain. Germline CDR1 and CDR2: KGHSH and LQKENI. V was clipped by 0 bases and J by 6 bases, with 15 bases between them. This CDR3 contains 16 residues. For the CDR3, the DNA is TGTGCCAGCTCACCACCGGAAACTGCCCGAGGCAATGAGCAGTTCTTC. Its protein product is CASSPPETARGNEQFF. The variable domain in full, completed from reference TRBV18 and TRBJ2-1, reads NAGVMQNPRHLVRRRGQEARLRCSPMKGHSHVYWYRQLPEEGLKFMVYLQKENIIDESGMPKERFSAEFPKEGPSILRIQQVVRGDSAAYFCASSPPETARGNEQFFGPGTRLTVL.

This clone was counted only a few times. The chain joins TRBV2 to TRBJ2-7; no definite D call. CDR1 and CDR2 from the germline V gene are SNHLY and FYNNEI. CDR3 size: 14 residues. Trimming stripped 10 bases from V and 0 bases from J, with 16 bases between. In nucleotides, the CDR3 is TGTGCCACCAGAGTGTATAGGAGCTCCTACGAGCAGTACTTC. It codes for CATRVYRSSYEQYF.

The rearrangement uses TRBV21-1 and TRBJ2-2. TRBV21-1 is a listed pseudogene. This CDR3 region has 15 residues. Written as DNA, the CDR3 is TGTGCCAGCAGCAAACTAAAAGGGGACCCCGGGGAGCTGTTTTTT. Its protein product is CASSKLKGDPGELFF.

The rearrangement joins TRBV7-9 to TRBJ1-1; TRBD1 agrees at 9 bases. The ends lost 1 base at V and 10 bases at J; junction bases unmatched: 1. This CDR3 has 12 residues. From germline, CDR1 is SEHNR and CDR2 FQNEAQ (reference sequence). CDR3 bases: TGTGCCAGCAGCTTAGGGACAGGGGTAGCTTTCTTT. This gives the protein CASSLGTGVAFF.

This chain links TRBV9 with TRBJ2-1, with unresolved D. The germline V gene has CDR1 SGDLS and CDR2 YYNGEE. The V end lost 1 base, the J end lost 9 bases, and 17 bases lay between the germline ends. The CDR3 runs 15 residues. CDR3 sequence (DNA): TGTGCCAGCAGCGTACCTCCTAGTGGGTTTATTGAGCAGTTCTTC. As protein: CASSVPPSGFIEQFF.

The table lists this clone with a count of one. The chain combines TRBV15 with TRBJ2-3; D gene ambiguous. V was shortened by 0 bases and J by 0 bases, with 13 bases between the two germline ends. Germline V gene lookup returns CDR1 LNHNV and CDR2 YYDKDF (reference sequence). The CDR3 loop spans 17 amino acids. CDR3 sequence: CATSREVLGTSTDTQYF. CDR3 DNA sequence: TGTGCCACCAGCAGAGAGGTGTTAGGAACTAGCACAGATACGCAGTATTTT.

V usage is TRBV9 and J usage is TRBJ2-5; weak D call: TRBD2 (5 bases). Between the trimmed V and J ends, which lost 3 bases and 10 bases, there was a span of 16 bases. The CDR3 is made up of 13 amino acids. Germline values: CDR1 SGDLS, CDR2 YYNGEE. The DNA for the CDR3 is TGTGCCAGCAGCGCAGAGGGCACGCCGCGCCAGTACTTC. It codes for CASSAEGTPRQYF.

This chain uses TRBV28 with TRBJ2-3; D not resolved. Per germline, CDR1 MDHEN and CDR2 SYDVKM. The V end lost 4 bases, the J end lost 4 bases, and 12 bases lay between the germline ends. The CDR3 sequence is 14 residues long. CDR3: CASSSRIVPDTQYF. The CDR3 DNA follows: TGTGCCAGCAGTTCTAGGATTGTTCCAGATACGCAGTATTTT.

This clone has just one count. The V and J genes are TRBV19 and TRBJ2-7; 8 bases line up with TRBD2. Germline CDR1 reads LNHDA; CDR2 reads SQIVND (reference sequence). This CDR3 has 14 amino acids. Trimming took 5 bases from V and 2 from J; bases not matched to a gene: 5. Here the CDR3 DNA reads TGTGCCAGTAGTTTCACTAGCGGCCCCTACGAGCAGTACTTC. It yields the protein CASSFTSGPYEQYF.

The rearrangement uses TRBV6-1 and TRBJ2-7; tentatively, D is TRBD2 (6 bases). The germline V and J ends were trimmed by 2 bases and 3 bases, with 17 bases remaining between them. Per the germline V gene, CDR1 is MNHNS and CDR2 is SASEGT. The CDR3 spans 16 residues. This CDR3 is CASSERAGPQLYEQYF. Here the CDR3 DNA reads TGTGCCAGCAGTGAACGGGCGGGGCCTCAACTCTACGAGCAGTACTTC.